The clone carrying this TCR beta chain appeared many times. The antigen remains undetermined. The making of cDNA relied on 5'RACE with 10-nucleotide random UMIs. TCRdb re-called the 5' RACE reads through MiXCR, storing one row per CDR3 protein. The sample yields fewer than 75,000 distinct CDR3 sequences, 4.5% seen once. This sample is part of a study of neurological immune-mediated disorders. Study results and limitations: There were no CDR3 amino acid sequences shared by expanded clones across subjects, a result suggesting private repertoires in all groups.

The CDR3 is made up of 13 amino acids. The V end was cut by 8 bases, the J end by 6 bases, with 17 bases between. This sequence originates from a young man with multiple sclerosis. The chain uses TRBV12-3 or TRBV12-4 and TRBJ2-7; TRBD2 might be the D (6 bases). Sequencing input: PBMCs. DNA of the CDR3: TGTGCCAGCGGCCCCCGGAGGGAAGGCGAGCAGTACTTC. This sequence encodes CASGPRREGEQYF.